The subject of this entry is one T cell receptor beta chain. What it recognizes is unknown. Because the CDR3 is missing its conserved closing phenylalanine or tryptophan, this is likely a read error. Orbital computed tomography and thyroid ultrasound, along with TRAb, serum thyroxine and clinical symptoms, underpinned diagnosis. The sample comes from a study of Graves' ophthalmopathy and Graves' hyperthyroidism. Study conclusions and caveats: At 60% to 71% sensitivity and approximately 72% specificity, the model predicted progression of the ophthalmopathy.

Amplification of the TCR beta CDR3 regions used RNA transcripts (as template). Amplification began with first-round RT-PCR using HTBI primers, then second-round multiplex PCR was performed. TCRdb re-analysed the multiplex PCR reads in MiXCR, keeping a single row per CDR3 protein. Of over a million distinct CDR3 sequences listed, about 38% are singletons. The CDR3 loop spans 15 amino acids. Looked up from germline, CDR1 is SGHTA and CDR2 is FQGNSA. Deletions cut 0 bases from V and 11 bases from J, with 17 bases between. Sequencing was done on a sample of peripheral blood or thyroid tissue (not recorded which). The TCR was taken from an adult man with Graves' hyperthyroidism. The genes are TRBV7-2 and TRBJ1-5; no reliable D call. This CDR3 reads CASSLARAAQETQHL. The CDR3 DNA sequence: TGTGCCAGCAGCTTAGCGAGGGCAGCTCAAGAGACCCAGCATCTT.